This is a list of T cell receptor beta chains from one sample in a study of blood T cells in healthy people across ages. TCRdb reprocessed the 5' RACE reads via MiXCR and lists one record per CDR3 protein. The profile covers roughly 1.5 million distinct CDR3 sequences, with roughly two fifths appearing a single time and about 4.1% taken by the ten largest. The sequenced sample was blood. These TCRs come from a young woman in good health. The CDR3 runs from the conserved cysteine through the conserved F or W. D genes are given only for firm matches. Some rows have no size entry. The others give once, few or many, or a class for an expanded clone.

J gene | V gene | clone size | D gene | CDR3 protein | CDR3 DNA
TRBJ2-1 | TRBV19 | once | TRBD2 | CATGTSGNSYNEQFF | TGTGCCACCGGGACTAGCGGTAATTCCTACAATGAGCAGTTCTTC
TRBJ2-4 | TRBV24-1 | . | TRBD2 | CATSDAVAGSGGYF | TGTGCCACCAGTGATGCTGTAGCGGGATCCGGTGGGTACTTC
TRBJ1-1 | TRBV7-9 | few | . | CASNPPARYQDGGPAFF | TGTGCCAGCAATCCCCCGGCAAGGTACCAGGATGGCGGGCCAGCTTTCTTT
TRBJ2-3 | TRBV12-3/TRBV12-4 | . | TRBD1 | CASSSGGLRQGFTDTQYF | TGTGCCAGCAGTTCAGGGGGTCTGAGACAGGGGTTTACAGATACGCAGTATTTT
TRBJ2-1 | TRBV27 | few | TRBD2 | CASSTSVTEQFF | TGTGCCAGCTCGACTAGCGTGACTGAGCAGTTCTTC
TRBJ1-4 | TRBV13 | . | . | CASSSAGSPNEKLFF | TGCGCCAGCAGTTCCGCCGGGTCCCCTAATGAGAAACTGTTTTTT
TRBJ2-1 | TRBV29-1 | . | TRBD1 | CSVERDRGRNEQFF | TGCAGCGTTGAACGGGACAGGGGGCGTAATGAGCAGTTCTTC
TRBJ1-5 | TRBV4-1 | . | . | CASSQGAQGQPQHF | TGCGCCAGCAGCCAAGGGGCCCAGGGTCAGCCCCAGCATTTT
TRBJ2-3 | TRBV5-6 | once | TRBD2 | CASSLEEPGTITTLMLGTQYF | TGTGCCAGCAGCTTGGAGGAACCCGGGACTATCACAACCCTGATGCTAGGTACGCAGTATTTT
TRBJ2-3 | TRBV24-1 | . | TRBD2 | CATSGTSVTDTQYF | TGTGCCACCAGCGGGACTAGCGTCACAGATACGCAGTATTTT
TRBJ2-5 | TRBV24-1 | . | . | CATSDFKTLRYNEQYF | TGTGCCACCAGTGATTTTAAGACTCTCCGCTACAATGAGCAGTACTTC
TRBJ2-3 | TRBV12-3/TRBV12-4 | . | . | CASTPQGDTQYF | TGTGCCAGCACCCCCCAGGGGGATACGCAGTATTTT
TRBJ2-7 | TRBV20-1 | . | TRBD2 | CSARPPLAGVDEQYF | TGCAGTGCTAGACCCCCCCTAGCGGGAGTCGATGAGCAGTACTTC
TRBJ1-5 | TRBV4-2 | few | . | CASSQPGASNQPQHF | TGTGCCAGCAGCCAACCGGGGGCGAGCAATCAGCCCCAGCATTTT
TRBJ2-1 | TRBV29-1 | . | TRBD1 | CSVQGVLSYNERYF | TGCAGCGTGCAGGGGGTCCTCTCCTACAATGAGCGGTACTTC
TRBJ1-6 | TRBV21-1 | few | . | CASSKAPQGASSPLHF | TGTGCCAGCAGCAAAGCCCCACAGGGGGCAAGTTCACCCCTCCACTTT
TRBJ2-6 | TRBV4-3 | few | . | CASSQRVGIGANVLTF | TGCGCCAGCAGCCAGAGGGTGGGAATTGGGGCCAACGTCCTGACTTTC
TRBJ2-7 | TRBV4-3 | . | TRBD1 | CASSQGQERDEQYF | TGCGCCAGCAGCCAGGGACAGGAAAGGGACGAGCAGTACTTC
TRBJ1-4 | TRBV20-1 | . | . | CSARRGSNEKLFF | TGCAGTGCTAGGAGAGGAAGTAATGAAAAACTGTTTTTT
TRBJ1-2 | TRBV6-1 | . | . | CASSEQRGVGYTF | TGTGCCAGCAGTGAACAACGGGGCGTAGGCTACACCTTC
TRBJ2-1 | TRBV6-5 | . | . | CASSHRGASYNEQFF | TGTGCCAGCAGCCACCGGGGGGCGAGCTACAATGAGCAGTTCTTC
TRBJ2-5 | TRBV29-1 | few | . | CSVRGSEETQYF | TGCAGCGTCCGAGGGAGCGAAGAGACCCAGTACTTC
TRBJ1-2 | TRBV9 | . | . | CASSVRPTDSSYGYTF | TGTGCCAGCAGCGTACGCCCCACGGACAGTTCCTATGGCTACACCTTC
TRBJ2-1 | TRBV27 | once | TRBD2 | CASSPAGIAGSYNEQFF | TGTGCCAGCAGTCCCGCCGGGATAGCGGGATCGTACAATGAGCAGTTCTTC